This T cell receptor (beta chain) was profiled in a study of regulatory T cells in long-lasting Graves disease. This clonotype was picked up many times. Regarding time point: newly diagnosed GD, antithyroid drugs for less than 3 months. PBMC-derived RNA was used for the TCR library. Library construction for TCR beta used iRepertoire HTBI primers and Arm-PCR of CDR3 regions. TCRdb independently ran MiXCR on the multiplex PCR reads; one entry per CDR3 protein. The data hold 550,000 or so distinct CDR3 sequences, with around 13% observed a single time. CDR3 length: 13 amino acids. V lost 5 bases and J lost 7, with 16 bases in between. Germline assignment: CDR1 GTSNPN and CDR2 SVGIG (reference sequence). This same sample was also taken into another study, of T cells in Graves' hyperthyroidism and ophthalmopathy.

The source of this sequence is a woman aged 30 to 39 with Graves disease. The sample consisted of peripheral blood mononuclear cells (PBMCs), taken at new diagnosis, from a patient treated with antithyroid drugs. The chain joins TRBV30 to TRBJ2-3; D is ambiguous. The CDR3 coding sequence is TGTGCCTGGCAGAGCGCGGAACCCTATACGCAGTATTTT. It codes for CAWQSAEPYTQYF.